Listed below are T cell receptor beta chains from one sample, sequenced in a study of CD8+CD57+ T cells in acquired aplastic anemia. MiXCR, applied by TCRdb to the reads, yields one record per CDR3 protein. The table includes about 120,000 distinct CDR3 sequences, over 30% detected once. What was sequenced was sorted CD4+, CD8+, or CD8+CD57+ T cells (not recorded which) from PBMCs. The receptor set was obtained from a human donor with aplastic anemia. The CDR3 runs from the conserved cysteine through the conserved F or W. Each record gives: J gene, D gene, V gene, clone size, CDR3 DNA, CDR3 protein. D genes are given only for firm matches. Clone size, where shown, is once, few, many, or a class for clones that have expanded.

>TRBJ2-3|NA|TRBV12-3/TRBV12-4|many
TGTGCCAGCAGTTTAGGCAGTAGCACAGATACGCAGTATTTT
CASSLGSSTDTQYF
>TRBJ1-6|TRBD1|TRBV6-1|many
TGTGCCAGCAGCCCCAGAGGACAGGGGGCGAGATCACCCCTCCACTTT
CASSPRGQGARSPLHF
>TRBJ1-1|NA|TRBV5-1|many
TGCGCCAGCAGCTTGGATGGAGTGAACACTGAAGCTTTCTTT
CASSLDGVNTEAFF
>TRBJ2-3|NA|TRBV10-1|many
TGCGCCAGCAATGATGAAGGGGCCGGGGATACGCAGTATTTT
CASNDEGAGDTQYF
>TRBJ2-1|TRBD1|TRBV10-3|few
TGTGCCATCATGGCAACAGGGGCGGGTGAGCAGTTCTTC
CAIMATGAGEQFF
>TRBJ1-2|NA|TRBV20-1|many
TGCATCCCAGCAGGCGGGAACTATGGCTACACCTTC
CIPAGGNYGYTF
>TRBJ1-2|TRBD1|TRBV20-1|NA
TGCAGTGCTAGAGAGACAGGGTTCCCTGGCTACACCTTC
CSARETGFPGYTF
>TRBJ1-3|NA|TRBV19|NA
TGTGCCAGTAGTATCGACTTAAACTCTGGAAACACCATATATTTT
CASSIDLNSGNTIYF
>TRBJ1-1|NA|TRBV2|NA
TGTGCCAGCAGCTACAGAGCACCTATGAACACTGAAGCTTTCTTT
CASSYRAPMNTEAFF
>TRBJ2-1|NA|TRBV24-1|NA
TGTGCCACCAGTGATTTAAAGGTTAGTAGTAGGAATGAGCAGTTCTTC
CATSDLKVSSRNEQFF